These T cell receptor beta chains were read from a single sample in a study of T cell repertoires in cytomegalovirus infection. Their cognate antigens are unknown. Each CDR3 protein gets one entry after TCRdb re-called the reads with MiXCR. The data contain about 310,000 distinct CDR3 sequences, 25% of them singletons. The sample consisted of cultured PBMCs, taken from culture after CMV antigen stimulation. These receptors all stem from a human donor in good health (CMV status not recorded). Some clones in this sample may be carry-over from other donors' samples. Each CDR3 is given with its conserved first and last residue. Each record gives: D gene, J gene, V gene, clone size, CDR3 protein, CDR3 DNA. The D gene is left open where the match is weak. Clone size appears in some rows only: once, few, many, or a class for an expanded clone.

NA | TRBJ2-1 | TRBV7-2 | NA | CASSLVAEQFF | TGTGCCAGCAGCTTAGTGGCTGAGCAGTTCTTC
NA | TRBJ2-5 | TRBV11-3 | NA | CASSSLSSSGVGQETQYF | TGTGCCAGCAGCTCCCTTTCGAGTAGCGGAGTGGGGCAAGAGACCCAGTACTTC
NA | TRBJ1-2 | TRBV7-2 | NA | CASSLVALGYTF | TGTGCCAGCAGCTTAGTGGCTCTGGGCTACACCTTC
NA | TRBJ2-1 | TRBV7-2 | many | CASSPGQNSYNEQFF | TGTGCCAGCAGCCCCGGCCAGAATTCGTACAATGAGCAGTTCTTC
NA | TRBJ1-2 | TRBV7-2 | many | CASNEQPRAQGGYTF | TGTGCCAGCAACGAACAACCCCGGGCGCAGGGTGGCTACACCTTC
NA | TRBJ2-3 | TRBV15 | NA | CATTSRLVSDTQYF | TGTGCCACCACCAGCAGACTAGTTTCGGATACGCAGTATTTT
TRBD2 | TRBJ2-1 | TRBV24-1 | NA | CVTSAGPNNEQFF | TGTGTCACATCAGCGGGACCAAACAATGAGCAGTTCTTC
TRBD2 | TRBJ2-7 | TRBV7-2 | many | CASSGGEVYYEQYF | TGTGCCAGCAGTGGGGGGGAAGTATATTACGAGCAGTACTTC
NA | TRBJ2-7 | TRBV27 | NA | CASSSPGRVHFYEQYF | TGTGCCAGCAGTTCTCCGGGGCGTGTTCACTTCTACGAGCAGTACTTC
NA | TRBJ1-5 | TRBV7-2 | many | CASSLERGYYSNQPQHF | TGTGCCAGCAGCTTAGAAAGGGGATACTATAGCAATCAGCCCCAGCATTTT
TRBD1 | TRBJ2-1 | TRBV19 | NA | CASSTRDRGTNEQFF | TGTGCCAGTAGTACCCGGGACAGGGGTACCAATGAGCAGTTCTTC
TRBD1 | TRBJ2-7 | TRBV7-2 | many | CASSSTGSYEQYF | TGTGCCAGCAGCTCGACAGGGTCCTACGAGCAGTACTTC
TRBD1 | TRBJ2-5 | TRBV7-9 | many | CASSSAGTGGSETQYF | TGTGCCAGCAGCTCCGCCGGGACAGGGGGCTCGGAGACCCAGTACTTC
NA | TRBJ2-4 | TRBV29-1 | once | CSVSTVENIQYF | TGCAGCGTCTCAACAGTAGAGAACATTCAGTACTTC
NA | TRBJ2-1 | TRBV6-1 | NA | CASRPGHPGEQFF | TGTGCCAGCAGACCGGGACACCCCGGTGAGCAGTTCTTC
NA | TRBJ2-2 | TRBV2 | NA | CASSGDSYTGELFF | TGTGCCAGCAGTGGTGACTCCTACACCGGGGAGCTGTTTTTT
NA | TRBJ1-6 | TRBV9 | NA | CASSAQSRSPLHF | TGTGCCAGCAGCGCCCAGTCCCGTTCACCCCTCCACTTT
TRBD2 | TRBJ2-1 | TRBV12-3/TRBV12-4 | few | CASSLGVWGGNEQFF | TGTGCCAGCAGTTTGGGTGTGTGGGGGGGCAATGAGCAGTTCTTC
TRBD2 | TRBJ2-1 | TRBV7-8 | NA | CASSLMASGRVYNEQFF | TGTGCCAGCAGCTTAATGGCTAGCGGGAGGGTCTACAATGAGCAGTTCTTC
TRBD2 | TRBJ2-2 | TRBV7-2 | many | CASSSSSGLNTGELFF | TGTGCCAGCAGCTCCTCTAGCGGATTAAACACCGGGGAGCTGTTTTTT
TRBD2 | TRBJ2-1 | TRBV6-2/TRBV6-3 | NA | CASSLWTSGGDEQFF | TGTGCCAGCAGCCTGTGGACTAGTGGGGGGGATGAGCAGTTCTTC
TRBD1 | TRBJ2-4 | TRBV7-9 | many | CASSQWTGGRGKNIQYF | TGTGCCAGCAGCCAATGGACAGGGGGCAGGGGGAAAAACATTCAGTACTTC
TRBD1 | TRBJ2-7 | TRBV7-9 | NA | CASSLGYGQGARYEQYF | TGTGCCAGCAGCTTAGGATATGGACAGGGGGCGAGATACGAGCAGTACTTC
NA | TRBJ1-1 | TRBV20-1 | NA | CSARDGTNPSEAFF | TGCAGTGCTAGAGATGGAACTAATCCATCTGAAGCTTTCTTT
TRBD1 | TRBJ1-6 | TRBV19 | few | CASTRQGDAPLHF | TGTGCCAGTACCCGACAGGGTGATGCACCCCTCCACTTT
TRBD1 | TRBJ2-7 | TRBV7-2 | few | CASSLSGQGYEQYF | TGTGCCAGCAGCTTATCAGGACAGGGGTACGAGCAGTACTTC
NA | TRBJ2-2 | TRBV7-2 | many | CASTGANTGELFF | TGTGCCAGCACCGGCGCGAACACCGGGGAGCTGTTTTTT
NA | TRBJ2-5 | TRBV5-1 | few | CASSPTTGQETQYF | TGCGCCAGCAGCCCGACGACAGGTCAAGAGACCCAGTACTTC
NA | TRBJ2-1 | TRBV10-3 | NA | CAISGASPEQFF | TGTGCCATCAGCGGGGCTAGCCCTGAGCAGTTCTTC
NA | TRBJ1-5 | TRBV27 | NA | CASSSAGGGQPQHF | TGTGCCAGCAGTTCAGCCGGGGGGGGTCAGCCCCAGCATTTT
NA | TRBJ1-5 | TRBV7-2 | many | CASSGGAGANQPQHF | TGTGCCAGCAGCGGCGGTGCGGGGGCTAATCAGCCCCAGCATTTT
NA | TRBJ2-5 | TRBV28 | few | CASSSRTGPQETQYF | TGTGCCAGCAGTTCACGTACAGGTCCCCAAGAGACCCAGTACTTC
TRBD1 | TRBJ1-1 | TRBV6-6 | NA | CASSSYRTGFVEAFF | TGTGCCAGCAGCTCCTACCGGACAGGGTTTGTTGAAGCTTTCTTT
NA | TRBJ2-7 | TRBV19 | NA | CASSDRTVYEQYF | TGTGCCAGTAGTGACCGAACCGTCTACGAGCAGTACTTC
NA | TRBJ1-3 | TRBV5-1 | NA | CASSPDTSGNTIYF | TGCGCCAGCAGCCCCGACACTTCTGGAAACACCATATATTTT
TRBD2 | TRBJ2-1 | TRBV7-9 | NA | CASSSPRGLAGWNEQFF | TGTGCCAGCAGCTCCCCTCGGGGACTAGCGGGATGGAATGAGCAGTTCTTC
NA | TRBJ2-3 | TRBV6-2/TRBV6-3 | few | CASTLDRLFTDTQYF | TGTGCCAGCACGCTTGACAGGCTCTTCACAGATACGCAGTATTTT
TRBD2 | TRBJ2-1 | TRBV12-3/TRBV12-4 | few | CASSLISGSGGNEQFF | TGTGCCAGCAGTCTCATTAGCGGGAGCGGGGGCAATGAGCAGTTCTTC
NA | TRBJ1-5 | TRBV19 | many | CASSIRGNNQPQHF | TGTGCCAGTAGTATAAGAGGGAATAATCAGCCCCAGCATTTT
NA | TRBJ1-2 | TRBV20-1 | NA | CSALRGGMGYGYTF | TGCAGTGCCCTAAGGGGAGGGATGGGCTATGGCTACACCTTC
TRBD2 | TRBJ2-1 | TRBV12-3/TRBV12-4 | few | CASSSPLAGADNEQFF | TGTGCCAGCAGTTCGCCCCTAGCGGGAGCGGATAATGAGCAGTTCTTC
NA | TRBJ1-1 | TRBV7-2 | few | CASSSPRGNTEAFF | TGTGCCAGCAGCTCCCCTAGAGGGAACACTGAAGCTTTCTTT
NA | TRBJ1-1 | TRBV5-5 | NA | CASSLYGRNTNTEAFF | TGTGCCAGCAGCTTGTACGGCAGGAACACGAACACTGAAGCTTTCTTT
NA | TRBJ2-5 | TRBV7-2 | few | CASSLDRQTQYF | TGTGCCAGCAGCTTAGATAGACAGACCCAGTACTTC
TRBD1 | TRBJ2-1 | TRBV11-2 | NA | CASSLEQGANEQFF | TGTGCCAGCAGCTTAGAGCAGGGGGCGAATGAGCAGTTCTTC
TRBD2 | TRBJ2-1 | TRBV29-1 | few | CSVEAGTSGRDEQFF | TGCAGCGTTGAAGCCGGGACTAGCGGGAGGGATGAGCAGTTCTTC
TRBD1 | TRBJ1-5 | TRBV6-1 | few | CASSDPRTGSNQPQHF | TGTGCCAGCAGTGACCCACGGACAGGGTCTAATCAGCCCCAGCATTTT
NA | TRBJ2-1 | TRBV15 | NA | CATSPTGGESSYNEQFF | TGTGCCACCAGCCCCACCGGTGGCGAGAGCTCCTACAATGAGCAGTTCTTC
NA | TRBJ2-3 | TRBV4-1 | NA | CASSQPGTRDTQYF | TGCGCCAGCAGCCAGCCCGGGACCAGGGATACGCAGTATTTT
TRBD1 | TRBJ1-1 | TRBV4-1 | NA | CASSARTGVMNTEAFF | TGCGCCAGCAGCGCTCGGACAGGGGTCATGAACACTGAAGCTTTCTTT
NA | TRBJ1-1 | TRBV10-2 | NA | CASSEQGFLQFYTEAFF | TGCGCCAGCAGTGAGCAGGGGTTCCTCCAGTTTTACACTGAAGCTTTCTTT
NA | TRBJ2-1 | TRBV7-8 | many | CASSPGPTSFGQFF | TGTGCCAGCAGCCCCGGGCCAACTAGCTTCGGGCAGTTCTTC
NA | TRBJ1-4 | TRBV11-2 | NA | CASSRGGATNEKLFF | TGTGCCAGCAGTCGTGGGGGAGCAACTAATGAAAAACTGTTTTTT
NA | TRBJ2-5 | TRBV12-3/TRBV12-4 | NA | CASSLLAAAQETQYF | TGTGCCAGCAGCTTATTGGCCGCAGCCCAAGAGACCCAGTACTTC